This T cell receptor (beta chain) was identified during a study of T cells in Graves' hyperthyroidism and ophthalmopathy. With 0 bases clipped from V and 0 bases from J, the junction kept 7 bases outside the gene matches. Germline V gives CDR1 MNHNS, CDR2 SASEGT. There are 17 residues in the CDR3. Regarding the study as a whole: Ophthalmopathy and stable hyperthyroidism were separated by a 13 V-J model.

About this clonotype itself: No antigen is known for it.

Amplification of TCR beta CDR3 regions used RNA as the template. HTBI primers were employed in a first-round RT-PCR of the TCR CDR3. TCRdb re-derived calls from the multiplex PCR reads in MiXCR, one entry per CDR3 protein. The sample has 400,000 or so distinct CDR3 sequences; around 15% are singletons. J is TRBJ1-1 and V is TRBV6-1, with TRBD1 matching 7 bases. This clonotype was obtained from a woman aged 55-70 years with Graves' ophthalmopathy. Sequencing used blood. CDR3 DNA sequence: TGTGCCAGCAGTGAAGCGCTCAGACAGGGAATGAACACTGAAGCTTTCTTT. Translated, it gives CASSEALRQGMNTEAFF.